This entry concerns a single TCR beta chain. The data derive from a study of T cell changes during pregnancy in multiple sclerosis. Clones were sequenced by immunoSEQ multiplex PCR, and TCRdb holds only the in-frame ones, with some missing. The data hold roughly 18,000 clones, with around 90% observed a single time. The receptor comes from a female donor in good health, enrolled as a control in a pregnancy study. This specimen consisted of CD8+ T cells from peripheral blood mononuclear cells, obtained after pregnancy.

DNA for the CDR3: TGTGCCAGTAGTATAAAGGGGGCCTCCTACGAGCAGTACTTC. This translates into CASSIKGASYEQYF. This rearrangement joins TRBV19 to TRBJ2-7; TRBD1 matches 7 bases. The germline CDR1 and CDR2 sequences are LNHDA and SQIVND (reference sequence). This CDR3 has 14 amino acids. Trimming took 2 bases from V and 0 from J; bases not matched to a gene: 1.